Described below is a single T cell receptor beta chain sequence and its context. Germline CDR1 SQVTM, CDR2 ANQGSEA. The junction had 6 bases not matched to a gene; V was cut back by 1 base and J by 2 bases. The length of the CDR3 is 15 residues. This sample was taken from a study of cytomegalovirus exposure and HLA in healthy donors. PCR used 60 Vbeta primers and 13 Jbeta primers. This table comes from immunoSEQ multiplex PCR, and its TCRdb copy is limited to in-frame clones, with some not included. The top ten clones hold roughly 3% of a sample with 110,000 or so clones, 75% of them seen once. The chain combines TRBV29-1 with TRBJ2-3, with 7 bases aligning to TRBD1. This sequence originates from a woman between 40 and 50 years old in good health and CMV-seropositive. The sequenced material came from PBMCs. As DNA, the CDR3 is TGCAGCGTTGAAGGTGGACAGGATAACACAGATACGCAGTATTTT. Translation gives CSVEGGQDNTDTQYF.